The present T cell receptor beta chain was sequenced within a study of blood T cell repertoires in COVID-19. Study information: In each case, the material was cDNA or gDNA derived from T cells, B-cell-depleted T cells, or PBMCs.

Sequencing used immunoSEQ multiplex PCR; TCRdb keeps in-frame clones, though not all of them. This sample has 100,000 to 150,000 clones, with roughly 83% found just once. CDR3 length: 17 residues. The V gene end was trimmed by 1 base and the J gene end by 1 base; junction bases not matched to a gene: 7. Germline values: CDR1 LNHDA, CDR2 SQIVND (reference sequence). This receptor was obtained from a woman aged 80 or over with acute or convalescent COVID-19. The J gene is TRBJ1-2, the V gene TRBV19; 9 positions match TRBD1. Sequencing was performed on peripheral blood. CDR3 DNA sequence: TGTGCCAGTAGTATAGCGGTCACAGGGGGCCTTAACTATGGCTACACCTTC. This translates into CASSIAVTGGLNYGYTF.